A single sample gave rise to the 6 T cell receptor beta chains below, sequenced in a study of blood T cell repertoires in COVID-19. Using immunoSEQ multiplex PCR, the repertoire was profiled, and TCRdb retains in-frame clones only, with some absent. In the table there are more than 200,000 clones, roughly 86% of which are singletons. Material: PBMCs or T cells enriched from blood (not recorded which). The origin of the receptors is a woman aged 25-40 years with acute COVID-19.

This chain uses TRBV18 with TRBJ2-1, with unresolved D. Germline CDR1 KGHSH, CDR2 LQKENI. The germline V and J ends were trimmed by 0 bases and 9 bases, with 12 bases remaining between them. The CDR3 totals 14 residues. In DNA form, the CDR3 reads TGTGCCAGCTCACCACCGGGTCCGAGGCCTGAGCAGTTCTTC. It encodes CASSPPGPRPEQFF.

This sequence joins TRBV29-1 and TRBJ1-2, with D perhaps TRBD1 (5 bases). The CDR3 extends over 14 amino acids. Germline V gene data show CDR1 as SQVTM and CDR2 as ANQGSEA. Trimming left V 3 bases short and J 4 bases short, with 15 bases between. CDR3 in amino acids: CSVETQGSGYGYTF. In DNA form, the CDR3 reads TGCAGCGTTGAGACGCAGGGCTCCGGCTATGGCTACACCTTC. Combining the CDR3 with reference TRBV29-1 and TRBJ1-2 gives the whole variable domain SAVISQKPSRDICQRGTSLTIQCQVDSQVTMMFWYRQQPGQSLTLIATANQGSEATYESGFVIDKFPISRPNLTFSTLTVSNMSPEDSSIYLCSVETQGSGYGYTFGSGTRLTVV.

V gene TRBV5-5 combines with J gene TRBJ1-3, with 11 bases identical to TRBD1. The V and J ends lost 5 bases and 2 bases, in that order; junction bases with no gene match: 12. Germline assignment: CDR1 SGHKS and CDR2 YYEKEE (reference sequence). This CDR3 region has 18 residues. The CDR3 DNA sequence: TGTGCCAGCAGACCTGATATCTTGGGACAGGGGGCTGGAAACACCATATATTTT. Amino acids: CASRPDILGQGAGNTIYF.

The CDR3 DNA reads TGTGCCTGGAGTGTTGCCAGGCGTAGCCAAGAGACCCAGTACTTC. It translates to CAWSVARRSQETQYF. This sequence joins TRBV30 and TRBJ2-5; the D is unclear. Deletions cut 0 bases from V and 1 base from J, with 12 bases between. The length of the CDR3 is 15 residues. Germline-derived CDR1 and CDR2 are GTSNPN and SVGIG (reference sequence).

The genes are TRBV30 and TRBJ2-1; D unresolved. The V and J ends lost 2 bases and 9 bases respectively, with 11 bases between them. The CDR3 loop spans 12 amino acids. Germline V lookup: CDR1 GTSNPN, CDR2 SVGIG (reference sequence). In DNA, the CDR3 is TGTGCCTGGAGTTTATTAACTTCTGAGCAGTTCTTC. Translation gives CAWSLLTSEQFF. The full variable domain, rest sourced from reference TRBV30 and TRBJ2-1, is SQTIHQWPATLVQPVGSPLSLECTVEGTSNPNLYWYRQAAGRGLQLLFYSVGIGQISSEVPQNLSASRPQDRQFILSSKKLLLSDSGFYLCAWSLLTSEQFFGPGTRLTVL.

The rearrangement uses TRBV6-5 and TRBJ2-7, with a possible D match to TRBD2 (5 bases). This CDR3 is built from 12 residues. CDR1 and CDR2 (germline): MNHEY, SVGAGI. V was trimmed by 6 bases and J by 7 bases, leaving 13 bases between them. Here the CDR3 DNA reads TGTGCCAGCAGGCGCGACCCGGGAGAGCAGTACTTC. It yields the protein CASRRDPGEQYF.